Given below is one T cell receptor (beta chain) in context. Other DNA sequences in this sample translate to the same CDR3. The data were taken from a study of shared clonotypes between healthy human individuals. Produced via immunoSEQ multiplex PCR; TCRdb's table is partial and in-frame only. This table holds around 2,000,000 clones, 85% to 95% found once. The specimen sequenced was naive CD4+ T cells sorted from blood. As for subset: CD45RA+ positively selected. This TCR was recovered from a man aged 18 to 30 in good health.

CDR3 sequence: CASSTGQGNTGELFF. CDR3 DNA: TGTGCCAGCAGTACGGGACAGGGAAACACCGGGGAGCTGTTTTTT. This rearrangement joins TRBV6-5 to TRBJ2-2, with 9 bases lining up with TRBD1. The V gene end was trimmed by 5 bases and the J gene end by 2 bases; junction bases not matched to a gene: 3. The length of the CDR3 is 15 residues. Germline V lookup: CDR1 MNHEY, CDR2 SVGAGI.